The 20 T cell receptor beta chains below were found in one sample sequenced in a study of regulatory T cells in long-lasting Graves disease. This sample's time point: newly diagnosed GD, antithyroid drugs for less than 3 months. RNA isolated from PBMCs was used to make the TCR library. Arm-PCR of CDR3 regions with iRepertoire HTBI primers generated TCR beta libraries. TCRdb re-analysed the multiplex PCR reads in MiXCR, keeping a single row per CDR3 protein. Of more than 400,000 distinct CDR3 sequences in the sample, about a sixth are singletons; the top ten hold approximately 11%. The same sample was also used in a study of T cells in Graves' hyperthyroidism and ophthalmopathy.

The material sequenced was peripheral blood mononuclear cells (PBMCs), taken at new diagnosis, from a patient treated with antithyroid drugs. These receptors were taken from a woman aged 25 to 39 with Graves disease.

The CDR3 loop is CASRNQVPSSGNTIYF. For the CDR3, the DNA is TGTGCCAGTAGAAACCAGGTGCCGAGCTCTGGAAACACCATATATTTT. The rearrangement links TRBV19 to TRBJ1-3; D unresolved. The CDR3 has 16 residues. Germline V gene lookup returns CDR1 LNHDA and CDR2 SQIVND (reference sequence). Trimming took 6 bases from V and 0 from J, leaving 15 bases between them.

This clonotype came up many times. This sequence joins TRBV20-1 and TRBJ2-5; 7 nucleotides match TRBD2. Germline values: CDR1 DFQATT, CDR2 SNEGSKA (reference sequence). The CDR3 is 15 amino acids. Losses at the gene ends were 3 bases for V and 5 bases for J; bases not matched to a gene: 12. CDR3 sequence: CSASATTTAGETQYF. CDR3 coding DNA: TGCAGTGCTAGCGCGACCACGACAGCGGGGGAGACCCAGTACTTC.

CDR3 protein: CASSQDTMRLAGVSGELFF. CDR3 nucleotide sequence: TGCGCCAGCAGCCAAGATACGATGAGACTAGCGGGAGTTTCCGGGGAGCTGTTTTTT. This rearrangement joins TRBV4-1 to TRBJ2-2, with TRBD2 matching 12 bases. Trimming removed 0 bases from V and 6 bases from J; junction bases left unmatched: 11. The CDR3 is made up of 19 amino acids. Germline V CDR1 and CDR2: MGHRA, YSYEKL.

The J gene is TRBJ2-7, the V gene TRBV29-1, with a tentative D call TRBD1 (6 bases). V was clipped by 7 bases and J by 2 bases, with 9 bases between them. Germline loops: CDR1 SQVTM, CDR2 ANQGSEA. This CDR3 region has 11 residues. The CDR3 region has the DNA TGCAGCGCCAGGGACACCTACGAGCAGTACTTC. It codes for CSARDTYEQYF.

This chain connects TRBV7-6 to TRBJ2-7, with a tentative D call TRBD1 (5 bases). Trimming left V 5 bases short and J 7 bases short, with 15 bases between. Germline V gene data show CDR1 as SGHVS and CDR2 as FNYEAQ. This CDR3 is 13 amino acids long. CDR3 loop: CASSVDLYREQYF. The DNA of the CDR3 is TGTGCCAGCAGCGTGGACCTTTACAGGGAGCAGTACTTC.

On this clonotype: It is likely a read error: a sequence one base away is far more abundant. CDR3 protein: CASSPPGTQAGKETQYF. The CDR3 DNA reads as TGTGCCAGCAGCCCCCCCGGGACACAAGCCGGGAAAGAGACCCAGTACTTC. The chain couples TRBV7-2 to TRBJ2-5; TRBD1 is a possible D gene (6 bases). Trimming stripped 5 bases from V and 3 bases from J, with 22 bases between. Germline V gene data show CDR1 as SGHTA and CDR2 as FQGNSA. This CDR3 comprises 17 residues.

The table lists this clonotype with many counts. One end of the junction fails to match germline, which may point to a read error. The chain uses TRBV14 and TRBJ1-2; possibly TRBD1 for D (5 bases). CDR3 length: 13 amino acids. Germline V gene data show CDR1 as SGHDN and CDR2 as FVKESK. In DNA form, the CDR3 reads TGTGCCAGCAGCCAGGTCCCGGGACTGAGTACGGCCTTC. It encodes CASSQVPGLSTAF.

To note about this clonotype: This sequence may be a read error, since a much larger clone differs from it by one base. The genes are TRBV6-5 and TRBJ2-1; possible D gene TRBD2, 5 bases. In germline, CDR1 is MNHEY, CDR2 SVGAGI. There are 17 residues in the CDR3. Trimming shortened V by 6 bases and J by 1 base, and 19 bases separated the two germline ends. CDR3 in amino acids: CASSYAWASRSYNEQFF. CDR3 DNA sequence: TGTGCCAGCAGCTACGCATGGGCTAGCCGGTCCTACAATGAGCAGTTCTTC.

This clonotype was seen many times. This sequence joins TRBV2 and TRBJ2-7; no clear D gene. Germline values: CDR1 SNHLY, CDR2 FYNNEI. The CDR3 sequence is 13 residues long. Trimming stripped 10 bases from V and 0 bases from J, with 13 bases between. The CDR3 protein is CATQLLSSYEQYF. CDR3 DNA sequence: TGTGCCACCCAGCTATTAAGCTCCTACGAGCAGTACTTC.

Concerning this clonotype itself: A junction end diverges from the germline sequence, so it may reflect a read error. The J gene is TRBJ2-7, the V gene TRBV5-1; D ambiguous. The CDR3 runs to 14 residues. Germline CDR1 SGHRS, CDR2 YFSETQ. The CDR3 DNA sequence: TGTGCCAGCAGCTTGGAACAAAGTAGCTACGAGCAGTACTTC. Translation gives CASSLEQSSYEQYF.

This chain joins TRBV14 and TRBJ2-7; 9 positions agree with TRBD1. Germline CDR1 is SGHDN and CDR2 is FVKESK. The junction had 12 bases not matched to a gene; V was cut back by 4 bases and J by 2 bases. This CDR3 region has 17 residues. The CDR3 here is CASSPLTTGQGTYEQYF. The DNA for the CDR3 is TGTGCCAGCAGCCCCTTAACCACGGGACAGGGCACCTACGAGCAGTACTTC.

This clonotype was counted ten times or more. The chain has TRBV14 and TRBJ1-1, with D maybe TRBD1 (6 bases). This CDR3 has 12 residues. V was trimmed by 1 base and J by 10 bases, leaving 10 bases between them. Germline values: CDR1 SGHDN, CDR2 FVKESK. The CDR3 here is CASSQGMGAAFF. DNA for the CDR3: TGTGCCAGCAGCCAAGGAATGGGGGCAGCTTTCTTT.

This clonotype has at least ten counts. This sequence joins TRBV5-1 and TRBJ1-2, with 10 bases identical to TRBD1. CDR3 length equals 14 residues. Germline values: CDR1 SGHRS, CDR2 YFSETQ. V lost 3 bases to trimming and J lost 5 bases; unmatched junction nucleotides: 4. CDR3 DNA sequence: TGCGCCAGCAGCTCCGGGACAGGGGAGTATGGCTACACCTTC. It specifies CASSSGTGEYGYTF.

This clonotype was observed at least ten times. This chain links TRBV7-6 with TRBJ2-7; TRBD1 aligns across 11 bases. Germline V gene lookup returns CDR1 SGHVS and CDR2 FNYEAQ. The junction had 3 bases not matched to a gene; V was cut back by 2 bases and J by 3 bases. This CDR3 spans 15 amino acids. Here the CDR3 reads CASSLSGTGGYEQYF. The CDR3 DNA reads TGTGCCAGCAGCTTAAGTGGGACAGGGGGCTACGAGCAGTACTTC. The full variable domain, rest sourced from reference TRBV7-6 and TRBJ2-7, is GAGVSQSPRYKVTKRGQDVALRCDPISGHVSLYWYRQALGQGPEFLTYFNYEAQQDKSGLPNDRFSAERPEGSISTLTIQRTEQRDSAMYRCASSLSGTGGYEQYFGPGTRLTVT.

This clonotype was seen at least ten times. This rearrangement joins TRBV28 to TRBJ2-2; no clear D gene. V was cut by 3 bases and J by 2 bases, with 7 bases left in between. Germline V CDR1 and CDR2: MDHEN, SYDVKM. This CDR3 has 14 amino acids. This CDR3 is CASSLSRNTGELFF. CDR3 in DNA: TGTGCCAGCAGTTTGAGCCGTAACACCGGGGAGCTGTTTTTT.

In this sample, this clonotype turned up a few times. The J gene is TRBJ2-7, the V gene TRBV19; the D is unclear. CDR1 and CDR2 from the germline V gene are LNHDA and SQIVND (reference sequence). V gave up 1 base and J gave up 6 bases, with 13 bases separating them. The CDR3 is 14 amino acids. CDR3 DNA sequence: TGTGCCAGTAGTATAGGACCGGGTCAACCCGAGCAGTACTTC. Its protein is CASSIGPGQPEQYF.

This clonotype has a count of ten or more. The chain employs TRBV27 and TRBJ2-7, with 10 bases aligning to TRBD1. J lost 5 bases, V lost 0 bases, and 7 bases had no gene match. Germline loops: CDR1 MNHEY, CDR2 SMNVEV (reference sequence). The CDR3 contains 16 residues. This chain's CDR3 is CASSLSRQGARNEQYF. In DNA, the CDR3 is TGTGCCAGCAGTTTATCGAGACAGGGGGCTCGGAACGAGCAGTACTTC.

This clonotype was seen at least ten times. The chain recombines TRBV12-3 or TRBV12-4 with TRBJ1-5; a possible D gene is TRBD1 (6 bases). The CDR3 length is 14 residues. The V end was cut by 8 bases, the J end by 4 bases, with 15 bases between. Here the CDR3 reads CASGTGLRNQPQHF. The CDR3 bases are TGTGCCAGCGGCACAGGGTTGAGGAATCAGCCCCAGCATTTT.

Ten or more counts support this clonotype. V and J are TRBV29-1 and TRBJ2-7; D may be TRBD2 (6 bases). Germline CDR1 and CDR2: SQVTM and ANQGSEA. This CDR3 region has 11 residues. V gave up 4 bases and J gave up 10 bases, with 14 bases separating them. CDR3: CSVATTGEQYF. The CDR3 bases are TGCAGCGTTGCAACCACGGGGGAACAGTACTTC.

Ten or more counts support this clonotype. The chain combines TRBV5-1 with TRBJ1-4; TRBD1 agrees at 9 bases. J was trimmed by 8 bases and V by 4 bases; bases with no gene match: 6. CDR3 size: 14 residues. Germline values: CDR1 SGHRS, CDR2 YFSETQ. CDR3 bases: TGCGCCAGCAGCCCCTCCGGGACAGGGGAAAAACTGTTTTTT. Protein product: CASSPSGTGEKLFF.